This T cell receptor (beta chain) appears in the sequencing data of a study of OX40 agonist ivuxolimab in advanced cancers. The wider study: Clinicians treated patients with ivuxolimab, an agonistic anti-OX40 (CD134) antibody. Ivuxolimab, which patients received intravenously every 2 weeks, was dosed at 0.01 to 10 mg/kg.

The CDR3 contains 14 residues. V was trimmed by 2 bases and J by 7 bases, leaving 14 bases between them. Germline values: CDR1 LNHDA, CDR2 SQIVND (reference sequence). The method was immunoSEQ multiplex PCR; TCRdb's version includes in-frame clones alone and lacks a portion of them. The data show about 47,000 clones, with 65% to 90% seen just once and roughly 2.6% held by the top ten. The TCR comes from an adult with an advanced solid tumor such as melanoma, head and neck, liver or kidney cancer. The sample was CD4+ or CD8+ T cells sorted from blood, taken in a trial of the OX40 agonist ivuxolimab. The genes are TRBV19 and TRBJ1-2, with no clear D. The CDR3 loop is CASSITQVSSGYTF. In DNA form, the CDR3 reads TGTGCCAGTAGTATAACTCAGGTTTCGAGTGGCTACACCTTC.